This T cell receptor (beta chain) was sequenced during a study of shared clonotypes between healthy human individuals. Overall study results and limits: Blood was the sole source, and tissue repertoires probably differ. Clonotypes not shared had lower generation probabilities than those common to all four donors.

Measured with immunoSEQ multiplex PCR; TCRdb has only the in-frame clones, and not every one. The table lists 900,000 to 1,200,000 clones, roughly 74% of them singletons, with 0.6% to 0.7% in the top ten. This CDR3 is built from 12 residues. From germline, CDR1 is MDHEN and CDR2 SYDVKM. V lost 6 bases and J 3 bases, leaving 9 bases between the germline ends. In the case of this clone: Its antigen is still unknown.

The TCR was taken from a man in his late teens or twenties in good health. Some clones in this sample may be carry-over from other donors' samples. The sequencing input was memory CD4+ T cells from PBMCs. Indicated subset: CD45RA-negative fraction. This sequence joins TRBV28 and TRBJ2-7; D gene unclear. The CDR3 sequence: CASSTFLYEQYF. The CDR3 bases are TGTGCCAGCAGCACCTTCCTCTACGAGCAGTACTTC.